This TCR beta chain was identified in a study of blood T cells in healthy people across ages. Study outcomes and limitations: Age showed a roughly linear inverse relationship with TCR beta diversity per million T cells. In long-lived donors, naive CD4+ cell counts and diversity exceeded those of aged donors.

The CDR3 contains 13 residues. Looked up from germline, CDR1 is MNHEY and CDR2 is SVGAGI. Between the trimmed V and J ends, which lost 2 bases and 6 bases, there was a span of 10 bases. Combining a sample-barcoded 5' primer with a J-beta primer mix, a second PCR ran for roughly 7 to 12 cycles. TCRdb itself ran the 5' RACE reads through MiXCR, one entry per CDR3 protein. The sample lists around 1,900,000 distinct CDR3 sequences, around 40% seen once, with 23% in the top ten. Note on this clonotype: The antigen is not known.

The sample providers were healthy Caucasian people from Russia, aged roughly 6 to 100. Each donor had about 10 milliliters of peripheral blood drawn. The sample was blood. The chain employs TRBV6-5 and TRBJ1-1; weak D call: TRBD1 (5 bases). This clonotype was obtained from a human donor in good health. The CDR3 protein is CASSYGEGPEAFF. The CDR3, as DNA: TGTGCCAGCAGTTACGGGGAGGGACCTGAAGCTTTCTTT.